The rows below give T cell receptor beta chains drawn from one sample of a study of blood T cell repertoires in COVID-19. Repertoires were generated with immunoSEQ multiplex PCR, while TCRdb's copy carries only in-frame clones and drops some. The sample records about 180,000 clones, approximately 85% being singletons. The sample was peripheral blood. The receptors shown here come from a woman of 80 years or more with acute or convalescent COVID-19. The CDR3 runs from the conserved cysteine through the conserved F or W. The D gene is left open where the match is weak. Only part of the rows carry a size: once, few, many, or a class if the clone is expanded.

v_gene	j_gene	d_gene	abundance	CDR3aa	CDR3nt
TRBV21-1	TRBJ2-2	NA	NA	CASSKERTKKVGELFF	TGTGCCAGCAGCAAAGAAAGGACTAAGAAGGTCGGGGAGCTGTTTTTT
TRBV7-2	TRBJ1-2	TRBD1	NA	CASSAGTGGLGYTF	TGTGCCAGCAGCGCCGGGACAGGGGGCTTGGGCTACACCTTC
TRBV3-1/TRBV3-2	TRBJ1-2	TRBD1	many	CASSLGGQGLEGYTF	TGTGCCAGCAGCCTTGGGGGACAGGGGCTGGAGGGCTACACCTTC
TRBV7-8	TRBJ1-2	NA	NA	CASSSEVRQYGYTF	TGTGCCAGCAGCTCAGAGGTTAGGCAGTATGGCTACACCTTC
TRBV27	TRBJ2-2	TRBD1	once	CASSGQETNTGELFF	TGTGCCAGCAGCGGACAGGAGACGAACACCGGGGAGCTGTTTTTT
TRBV2	TRBJ1-2	TRBD1	NA	CASTRIGTGGWTF	TGTGCCAGCACCCGAATTGGGACAGGTGGTTGGACCTTC
TRBV7-2	TRBJ1-1	NA	NA	CASSQGLDTEAFF	TGTGCCAGCAGCCAGGGATTGGACACTGAAGCTTTCTTT
TRBV12-3/TRBV12-4	TRBJ1-3	NA	NA	CASRVRRVSTIYF	TGTGCCAGCAGAGTCCGGAGGGTCAGCACCATATATTTT
TRBV20-1	TRBJ1-1	NA	NA	CSASSGHEAFF	TGCAGTGCTAGCTCGGGTCATGAAGCTTTCTTT
TRBV18	TRBJ1-5	NA	NA	CASSPRSDSNQPQHF	TGTGCCAGCTCACCACGGTCAGATAGCAATCAGCCCCAGCATTTT
TRBV7-3	TRBJ2-1	TRBD1	once	CASSLEGGTYNEQFF	TGTGCCAGCAGCTTAGAAGGGGGCACCTACAATGAGCAGTTCTTC
TRBV5-4	TRBJ2-3	TRBD2	NA	CASSLAGEDTQYF	TGTGCCAGCAGCCTAGCGGGGGAAGATACGCAGTATTTT
TRBV20-1	TRBJ1-1	NA	NA	CSAKTGTEAFF	TGCAGTGCAAAAACAGGGACTGAAGCTTTCTTT
TRBV5-1	TRBJ1-2	TRBD1	NA	CASSHGTGDGYTF	TGCGCCAGCAGCCACGGGACAGGGGATGGCTACACCTTC
TRBV5-1	TRBJ2-5	NA	NA	CASSPGGVRETQYF	TGCGCCAGCAGCCCCGGAGGGGTCCGGGAGACCCAGTACTTC
TRBV29-1	TRBJ1-1	NA	once	CSVVAGPRTEAFF	TGCAGCGTTGTGGCAGGGCCGAGGACTGAAGCTTTCTTT
TRBV5-6	TRBJ2-5	NA	NA	CASSLLLQGQETQYF	TGTGCCAGCAGCTTGCTTCTTCAGGGTCAAGAGACCCAGTACTTC
TRBV21-1	TRBJ2-7	NA	NA	CASSKVGPQGNPYEQYF	TGTGCCAGCAGCAAAGTTGGACCACAGGGGAACCCCTACGAGCAGTACTTC
TRBV24-1	TRBJ2-1	TRBD2	NA	CATSRGGALNEQFF	TGTGCCACCAGCCGCGGGGGGGCGCTCAATGAGCAGTTCTTC